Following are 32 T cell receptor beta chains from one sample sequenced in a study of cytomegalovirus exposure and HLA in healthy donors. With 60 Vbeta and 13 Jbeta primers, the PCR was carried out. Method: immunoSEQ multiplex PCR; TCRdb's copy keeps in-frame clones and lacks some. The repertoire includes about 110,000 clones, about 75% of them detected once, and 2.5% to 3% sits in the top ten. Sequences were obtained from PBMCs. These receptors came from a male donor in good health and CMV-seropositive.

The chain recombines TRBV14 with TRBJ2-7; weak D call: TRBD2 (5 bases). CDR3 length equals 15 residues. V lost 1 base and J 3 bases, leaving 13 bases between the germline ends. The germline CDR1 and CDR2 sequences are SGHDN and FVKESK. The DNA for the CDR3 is TGTGCCAGCAGCCAAGGACGAGGGATAGGCTACGAGCAGTACTTC. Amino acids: CASSQGRGIGYEQYF.

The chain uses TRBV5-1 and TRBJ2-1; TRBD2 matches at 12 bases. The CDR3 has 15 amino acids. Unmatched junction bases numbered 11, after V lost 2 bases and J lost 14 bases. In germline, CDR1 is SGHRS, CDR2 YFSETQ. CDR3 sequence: CASSLGLAGGPGEFF. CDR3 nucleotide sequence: TGCGCCAGCAGCTTAGGGCTAGCGGGAGGGCCGGGGGAGTTCTTC.

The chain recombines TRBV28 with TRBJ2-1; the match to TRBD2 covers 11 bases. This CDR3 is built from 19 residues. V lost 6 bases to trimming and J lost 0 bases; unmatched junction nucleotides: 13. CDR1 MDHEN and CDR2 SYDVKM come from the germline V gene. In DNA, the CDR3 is TGTGCCAGCAGACCCGATCGACTAGCGGGATGGAGCTCCTACAATGAGCAGTTCTTC. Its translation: CASRPDRLAGWSSYNEQFF.

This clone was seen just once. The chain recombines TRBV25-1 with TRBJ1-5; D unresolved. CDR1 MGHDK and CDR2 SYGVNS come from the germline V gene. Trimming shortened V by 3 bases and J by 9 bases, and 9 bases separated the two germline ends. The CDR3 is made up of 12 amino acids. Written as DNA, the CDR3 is TGTGCCAGCAGTGAGCCCGGTTGGCCCCAGCATTTT. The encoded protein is CASSEPGWPQHF.

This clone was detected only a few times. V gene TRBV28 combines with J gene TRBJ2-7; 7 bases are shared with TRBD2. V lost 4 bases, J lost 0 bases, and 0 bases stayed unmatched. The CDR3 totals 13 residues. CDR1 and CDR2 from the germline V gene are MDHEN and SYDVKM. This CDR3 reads CASSWTSSYEQYF. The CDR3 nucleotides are TGTGCCAGCAGTTGGACTAGCTCCTACGAGCAGTACTTC.

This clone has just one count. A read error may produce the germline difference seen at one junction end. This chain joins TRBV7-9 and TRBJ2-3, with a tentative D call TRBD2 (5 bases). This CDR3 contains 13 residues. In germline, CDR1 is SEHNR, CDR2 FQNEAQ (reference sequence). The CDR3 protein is CASSLAGADTQYF. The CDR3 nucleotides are TGTGCCAGCAGCCTAGCCGGGGCAGATACGCAGTATTTT.

CDR3 protein: CASRLGTGDHDGYTF. The CDR3 DNA sequence: TGTGCCAGCAGGCTCGGGACAGGGGATCACGATGGCTACACCTTC. The J gene is TRBJ1-2, the V gene TRBV28; 10 bases align to TRBD1. The CDR3 runs 15 residues. The germline gives CDR1 MDHEN, CDR2 SYDVKM. V shed 6 bases and J 6 bases; nucleotides not matched to a gene: 10.

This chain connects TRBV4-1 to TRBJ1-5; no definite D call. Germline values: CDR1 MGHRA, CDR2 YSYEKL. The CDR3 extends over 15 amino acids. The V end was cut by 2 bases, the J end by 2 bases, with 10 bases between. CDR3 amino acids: CASSQSVARNQPQHF. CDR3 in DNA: TGCGCCAGCAGCCAATCTGTGGCACGCAATCAGCCCCAGCATTTT.

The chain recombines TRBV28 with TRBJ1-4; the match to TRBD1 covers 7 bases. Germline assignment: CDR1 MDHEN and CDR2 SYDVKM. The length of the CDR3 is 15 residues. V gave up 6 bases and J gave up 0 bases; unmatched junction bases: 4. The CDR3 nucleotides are TGTGCCAGCAGCCAGCAGGGGGCAACTAATGAAAAACTGTTTTTT. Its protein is CASSQQGATNEKLFF.

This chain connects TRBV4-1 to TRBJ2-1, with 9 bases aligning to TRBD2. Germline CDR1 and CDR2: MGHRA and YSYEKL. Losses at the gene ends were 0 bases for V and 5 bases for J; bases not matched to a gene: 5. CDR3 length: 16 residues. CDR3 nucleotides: TGCGCCAGCAGCCAAGATCCGGCTAGCGGGAACAATGAGCAGTTCTTC. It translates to CASSQDPASGNNEQFF.

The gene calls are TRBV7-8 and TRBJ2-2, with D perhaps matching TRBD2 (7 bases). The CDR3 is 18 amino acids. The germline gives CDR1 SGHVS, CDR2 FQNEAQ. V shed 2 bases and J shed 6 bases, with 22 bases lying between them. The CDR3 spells CASSLRLGGRGSPGELFF. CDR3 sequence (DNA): TGTGCCAGCAGCTTACGGTTAGGGGGGAGGGGTTCCCCCGGGGAGCTGTTTTTT.

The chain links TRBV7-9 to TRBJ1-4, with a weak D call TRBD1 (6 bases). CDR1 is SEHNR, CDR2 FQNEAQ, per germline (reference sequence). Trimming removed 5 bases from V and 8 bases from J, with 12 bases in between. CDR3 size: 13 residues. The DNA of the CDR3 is TGTGCCAGCAGCCGGACAGTCAACGAAAAACTGTTTTTT. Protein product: CASSRTVNEKLFF.

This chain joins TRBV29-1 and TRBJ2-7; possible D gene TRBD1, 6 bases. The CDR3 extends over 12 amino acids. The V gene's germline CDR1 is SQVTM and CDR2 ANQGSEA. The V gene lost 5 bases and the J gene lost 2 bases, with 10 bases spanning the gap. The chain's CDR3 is CSVSQGTYEQYF. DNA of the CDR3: TGCAGCGTTTCCCAGGGGACCTACGAGCAGTACTTC.

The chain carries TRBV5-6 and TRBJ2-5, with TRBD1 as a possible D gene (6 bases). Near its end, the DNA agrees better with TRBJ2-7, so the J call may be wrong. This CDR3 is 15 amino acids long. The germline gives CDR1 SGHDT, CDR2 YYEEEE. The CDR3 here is CASSLEGTGPYEQYF. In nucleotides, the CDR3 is TGTGCCAGCAGCTTGGAGGGTACAGGGCCCTACGAGCAGTACTTC.

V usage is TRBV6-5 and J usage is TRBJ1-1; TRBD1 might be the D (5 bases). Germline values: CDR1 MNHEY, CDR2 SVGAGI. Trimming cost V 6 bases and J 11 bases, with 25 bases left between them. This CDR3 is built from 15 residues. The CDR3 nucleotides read TGTGCCAGCAGCCGCGCCAAGCCCAAGGCGAAGGGGGCTTTCTTT. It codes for CASSRAKPKAKGAFF.

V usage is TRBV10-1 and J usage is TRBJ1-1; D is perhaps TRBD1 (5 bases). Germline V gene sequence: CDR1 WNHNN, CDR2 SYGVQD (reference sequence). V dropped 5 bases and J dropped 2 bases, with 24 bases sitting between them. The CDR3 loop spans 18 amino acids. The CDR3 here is CASSSYGGDSPINTEAFF. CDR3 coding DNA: TGCGCCAGCAGTAGTTACGGGGGGGATTCTCCCATTAACACTGAAGCTTTCTTT.

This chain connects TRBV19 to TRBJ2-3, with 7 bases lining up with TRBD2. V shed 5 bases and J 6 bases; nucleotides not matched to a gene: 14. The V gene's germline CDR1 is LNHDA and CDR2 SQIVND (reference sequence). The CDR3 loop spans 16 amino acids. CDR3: CASSASPSGARDTQYF. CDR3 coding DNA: TGTGCCAGTAGTGCCTCGCCTAGCGGAGCCCGCGATACGCAGTATTTT.

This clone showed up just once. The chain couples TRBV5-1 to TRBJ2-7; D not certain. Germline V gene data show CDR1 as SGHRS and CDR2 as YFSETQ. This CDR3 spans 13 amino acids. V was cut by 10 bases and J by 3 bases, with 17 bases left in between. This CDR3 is CAEIVWRSYEQYF. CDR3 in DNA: TGCGCCGAGATAGTTTGGCGGAGCTACGAGCAGTACTTC.

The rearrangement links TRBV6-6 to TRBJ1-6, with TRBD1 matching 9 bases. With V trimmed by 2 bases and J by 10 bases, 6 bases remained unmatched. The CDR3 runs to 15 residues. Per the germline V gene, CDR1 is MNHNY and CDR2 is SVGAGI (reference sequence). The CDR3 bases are TGTGCCAGCAGTTACGCGGGACAGGGTTTCTCACCCCTCCACTTT. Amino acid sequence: CASSYAGQGFSPLHF.

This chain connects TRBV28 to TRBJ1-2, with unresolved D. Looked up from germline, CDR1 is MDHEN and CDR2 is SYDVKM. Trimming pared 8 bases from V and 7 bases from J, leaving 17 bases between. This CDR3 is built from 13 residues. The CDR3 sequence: CASCSLGRGGYTF. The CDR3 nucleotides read TGTGCCAGCTGCTCCTTAGGACGGGGTGGCTACACCTTC.

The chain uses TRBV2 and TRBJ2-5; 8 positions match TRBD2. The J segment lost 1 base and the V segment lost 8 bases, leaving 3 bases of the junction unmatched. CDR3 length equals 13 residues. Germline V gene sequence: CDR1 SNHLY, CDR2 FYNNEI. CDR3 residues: CASAGGLQETQYF. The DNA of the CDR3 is TGTGCCAGCGCGGGGGGCCTCCAAGAGACCCAGTACTTC.

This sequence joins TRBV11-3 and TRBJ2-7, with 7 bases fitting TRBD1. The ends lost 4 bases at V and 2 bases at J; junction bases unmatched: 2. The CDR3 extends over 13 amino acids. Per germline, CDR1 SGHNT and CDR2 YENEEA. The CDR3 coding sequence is TGTGCCAGCAGCTCGACAGGGACCTACGAGCAGTACTTC. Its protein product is CASSSTGTYEQYF.

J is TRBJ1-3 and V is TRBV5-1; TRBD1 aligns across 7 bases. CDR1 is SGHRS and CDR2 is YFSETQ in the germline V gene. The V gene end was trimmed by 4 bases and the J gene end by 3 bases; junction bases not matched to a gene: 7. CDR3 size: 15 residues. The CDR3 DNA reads TGCGCCAGCAGCGGAGGGGGCGCGGGTGGAAACACCATATATTTT. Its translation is CASSGGGAGGNTIYF.

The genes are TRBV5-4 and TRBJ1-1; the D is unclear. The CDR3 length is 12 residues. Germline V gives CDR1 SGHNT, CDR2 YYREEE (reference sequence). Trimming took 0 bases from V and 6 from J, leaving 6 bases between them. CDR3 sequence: CASSLDAAEAFF. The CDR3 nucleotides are TGTGCCAGCAGCTTGGATGCGGCTGAAGCTTTCTTT.

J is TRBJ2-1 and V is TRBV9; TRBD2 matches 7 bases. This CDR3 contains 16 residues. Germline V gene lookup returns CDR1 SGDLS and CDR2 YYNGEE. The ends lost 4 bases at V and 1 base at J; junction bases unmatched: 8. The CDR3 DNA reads TGTGCCAGCAGCCCATCTGCGGGAGTGTCCTACAATGAGCAGTTCTTC. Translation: CASSPSAGVSYNEQFF.

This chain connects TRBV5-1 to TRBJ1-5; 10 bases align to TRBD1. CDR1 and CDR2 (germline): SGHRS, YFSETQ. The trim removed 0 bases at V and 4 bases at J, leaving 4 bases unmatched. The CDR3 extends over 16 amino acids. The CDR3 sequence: CASSLGDRGLNQPQHF. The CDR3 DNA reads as TGCGCCAGCAGCTTGGGTGACAGGGGGCTAAATCAGCCCCAGCATTTT.

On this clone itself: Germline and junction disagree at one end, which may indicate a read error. Written as DNA, the CDR3 is TGCGCCAGCAGCGATAGACAGGCTGCTAGCACAGATACGCAGTATTTT. Encoded protein: CASSDRQAASTDTQYF. J is TRBJ2-3 and V is TRBV7-2; TRBD1 is a possible D gene (6 bases). The germline V gene has CDR1 SGHTA and CDR2 FQGNSA. The CDR3 is 16 residues long.

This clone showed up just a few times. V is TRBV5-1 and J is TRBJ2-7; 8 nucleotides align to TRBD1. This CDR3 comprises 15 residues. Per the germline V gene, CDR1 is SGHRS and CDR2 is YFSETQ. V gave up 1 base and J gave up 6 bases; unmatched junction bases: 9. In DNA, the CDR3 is TGCGCCAGCAGCTTGTCCGGGACAGGAACGACCGAGCAGTACTTC. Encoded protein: CASSLSGTGTTEQYF.

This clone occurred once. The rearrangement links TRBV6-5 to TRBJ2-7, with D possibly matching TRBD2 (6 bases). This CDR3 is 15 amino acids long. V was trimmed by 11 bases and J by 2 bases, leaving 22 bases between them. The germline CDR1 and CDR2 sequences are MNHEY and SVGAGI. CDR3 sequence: CAAAGKLGLPYEQYF. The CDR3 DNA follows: TGTGCCGCGGCAGGGAAATTGGGACTCCCCTACGAGCAGTACTTC.

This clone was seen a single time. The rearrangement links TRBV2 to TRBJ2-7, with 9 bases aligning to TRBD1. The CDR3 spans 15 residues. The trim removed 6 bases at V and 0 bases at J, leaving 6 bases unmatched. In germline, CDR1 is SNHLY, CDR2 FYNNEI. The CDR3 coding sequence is TGTGCCAGCAGCTCAGGGACAGGGAGCTCCTACGAGCAGTACTTC. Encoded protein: CASSSGTGSSYEQYF.

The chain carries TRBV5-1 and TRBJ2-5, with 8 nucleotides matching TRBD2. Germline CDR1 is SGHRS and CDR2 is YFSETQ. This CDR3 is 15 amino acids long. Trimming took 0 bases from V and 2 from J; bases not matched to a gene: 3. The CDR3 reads CASSLVPGGQETQYF. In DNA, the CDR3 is TGCGCCAGCAGCTTGGTTCCGGGGGGGCAAGAGACCCAGTACTTC.

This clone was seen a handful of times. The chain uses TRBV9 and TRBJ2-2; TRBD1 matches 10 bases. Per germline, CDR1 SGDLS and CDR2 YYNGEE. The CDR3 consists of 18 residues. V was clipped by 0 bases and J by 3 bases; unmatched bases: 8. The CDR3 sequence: CASSVDLGQGVDTGELFF. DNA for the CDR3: TGTGCCAGCAGCGTAGATCTCGGACAGGGGGTTGACACCGGGGAGCTGTTTTTT. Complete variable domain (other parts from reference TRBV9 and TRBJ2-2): DSGVTQTPKHLITATGQRVTLRCSPRSGDLSVYWYQQSLDQGLQFLIQYYNGEERAKGNILERFSAQQFPDLHSELNLSSLELGDSALYFCASSVDLGQGVDTGELFFGEGSRLTVL.